This TCR beta chain was recovered during a study of blood T cells in healthy people across ages. Donors gave ten milliliters of peripheral blood apiece. V dropped 0 bases and J dropped 6 bases, with 12 bases sitting between them. This CDR3 is built from 14 residues. Germline lookup yields CDR1 SGDLS and CDR2 YYNGEE. Primed by a sample-barcoded 5' primer and a J-beta primer mix, a second PCR proceeded for roughly 7 to 11 cycles. Each cDNA molecule was tagged by a template-switch adaptor with 12 random nucleotides. The yield of each sample was at least 2.5 million CDR3-containing paired-end reads. TCRdb re-called the 5' RACE reads through MiXCR, storing one row per CDR3 protein. Counted here are approximately 830,000 distinct CDR3 sequences, roughly 60% occurring once; the ten biggest clones make up 25% to 35%.

Input material: blood. J is TRBJ1-2 and V is TRBV9; D unresolved. This sequence was found in a man aged 25 to 45 in good health. The CDR3 nucleotides are TGTGCCAGCAGCGTAGGTCGCCAACCCAATGGCTACACCTTC. Translation: CASSVGRQPNGYTF.